The source of this TCR beta chain is a study of blood T cell repertoires in COVID-19. About the study: The analysed material was cDNA or gDNA that came from T cells, B-cell-depleted T cells, or PBMCs.

This clone occurred once. V was cut by 4 bases and J by 7 bases, with 10 bases left in between. From germline, CDR1 is MNHNY and CDR2 SVGAGI (reference sequence). The CDR3 spans 12 residues. In the study's own analysis: Reference gene primer amplification gave estimated nucleated cell counts. Clones were sequenced by immunoSEQ multiplex PCR, and TCRdb holds only the in-frame ones, with some missing. V and J calls and clone size are copied from that table; D and trimming were computed from the DNA. The data hold about 110,000 clones, with roughly 82% observed a single time. The chain combines TRBV6-6 with TRBJ1-2; tentative D call: TRBD1 (6 bases). The TCR comes from a woman aged 55-75 years with acute or convalescent COVID-19. Input material: peripheral blood. Written as DNA, the CDR3 is TGTGCCAGCAGTTCAGGGGCGCCTGGCTACACCTTC. This gives the protein CASSSGAPGYTF.